The TCR beta chain described here comes from a study of T cells in Graves' hyperthyroidism and ophthalmopathy. The study's findings and limits: Most thyroid clonotypes with frequency above 0.001 were detected in blood.

The germline gives CDR1 KGHSY, CDR2 FQNENV. This CDR3 has 14 amino acids. Absence of ophthalmopathy progression within 18 months defined stable Graves' hyperthyroidism. Exclusion of patients followed from uncontrolled infection, other autoimmune disease, pregnancy or lactation. Authors of the study amplified TCR beta CDR3 regions from RNA transcripts. First-round RT-PCR targeting the TCR CDR3 was performed with the HTBI primer set. A single record per CDR3 protein comes from TCRdb applying MiXCR to the multiplex PCR reads. Of 300,000 to 500,000 distinct CDR3 sequences listed, 15% are singletons. As regards this clonotype: The antigen is not known. Given a much more abundant clone one base away, this may be a read error.

The gene calls are TRBV16 and TRBJ1-1; D not resolved. Sequencing used blood. The clonotype was recovered from a woman aged 25 to 45 with Graves' hyperthyroidism. The CDR3 region is CAGSQSNLNTEAFF. The DNA for the CDR3 is TGTGCCGGCAGCCAATCAAATTTGAACACTGAAGCTTTCTTT. Based on the CDR3 plus reference TRBV16 and TRBJ1-1, the full variable domain is GEEVAQTPKHLVRGEGQKAKLYCAPIKGHSYVFWYQQVLKNEFKFLISFQNENVFDETGMPKERFSAKCLPNSPCSLEIQATKLEDSAVYFCAGSQSNLNTEAFFGQGTRLTVV.